A selection of T cell receptor beta chains follows, all from one sample in a study of shared clonotypes between healthy human individuals. The table came from immunoSEQ multiplex PCR; TCRdb's copy has only in-frame clones and leaves some out. Seen here are 2 million or so clones, around 96% observed once, and the top ten hold around 1.1%. The specimen was naive CD8+ T cells sorted from blood. All receptors come from a man aged 18 to 30 in good health. Each CDR3 is given with its conserved first and last residue. D genes are given only for firm matches. Size is stated for part of the rows, as once, few or many counts, or as a class when the clone is expanded.

J gene: TRBJ2-5
V gene: TRBV10-3
clone size: -
D gene: -
CDR3 protein: CAISESNIPSVEETQYF
CDR3 DNA: TGTGCCATCAGTGAGTCGAATATCCCTAGCGTTGAAGAGACCCAGTACTTC

J gene: TRBJ1-3
V gene: TRBV7-6
clone size: -
D gene: -
CDR3 protein: CASSSDRGTGNTIYF
CDR3 DNA: TGTGCCAGCAGCTCTGACCGCGGTACTGGAAACACCATATATTTT

J gene: TRBJ2-7
V gene: TRBV27
clone size: once
D gene: TRBD1
CDR3 protein: CASSLVSPTGFSSYEQYF
CDR3 DNA: TGTGCCAGCAGTTTAGTCTCCCCGACAGGGTTTAGCTCCTACGAGCAGTACTTC

J gene: TRBJ2-3
V gene: TRBV28
clone size: -
D gene: -
CDR3 protein: CASSYQPSTDTQYF
CDR3 DNA: TGTGCCAGCAGTTACCAGCCGAGCACAGATACGCAGTATTTT

J gene: TRBJ2-7
V gene: TRBV9
clone size: -
D gene: TRBD2
CDR3 protein: CASSVGSSGNDEQYF
CDR3 DNA: TGTGCCAGCAGCGTAGGTAGTAGCGGGAACGACGAGCAGTACTTC

J gene: TRBJ2-7
V gene: TRBV5-6
clone size: -
D gene: TRBD2
CDR3 protein: CASSLETSGSTEQYF
CDR3 DNA: TGTGCCAGCAGCTTGGAAACTAGCGGGAGTACCGAGCAGTACTTC

J gene: TRBJ2-7
V gene: TRBV7-9
clone size: -
D gene: -
CDR3 protein: CASSLEALYEQYF
CDR3 DNA: TGTGCCAGCAGCTTAGAAGCTCTCTACGAGCAGTACTTC

J gene: TRBJ1-2
V gene: TRBV9
clone size: -
D gene: -
CDR3 protein: CASSVASGTTNYGYTF
CDR3 DNA: TGTGCCAGCAGCGTAGCTTCCGGAACAACTAACTATGGCTACACCTTC

J gene: TRBJ2-7
V gene: TRBV11-2
clone size: -
D gene: -
CDR3 protein: CASSLDPELLYEQYF
CDR3 DNA: TGTGCCAGCAGCTTAGATCCGGAACTGCTCTACGAGCAGTACTTC

J gene: TRBJ2-4
V gene: TRBV2
clone size: -
D gene: -
CDR3 protein: CASTLRWGTGAENIQYF
CDR3 DNA: TGTGCCAGTACTCTCAGGTGGGGAACCGGGGCCGAAAACATTCAGTACTTC

J gene: TRBJ2-1
V gene: TRBV7-2
clone size: -
D gene: TRBD1
CDR3 protein: CASSSTGTGVDEQFF
CDR3 DNA: TGTGCCAGCAGCTCCACCGGGACAGGGGTCGATGAGCAGTTCTTC

J gene: TRBJ2-7
V gene: TRBV5-4
clone size: -
D gene: -
CDR3 protein: CASSGLGGSYEQYF
CDR3 DNA: TGTGCCAGCAGCGGGTTAGGGGGTAGCTACGAGCAGTACTTC

J gene: TRBJ2-7
V gene: TRBV28
clone size: -
D gene: TRBD2
CDR3 protein: CASSVGTSGAYSYEQYF
CDR3 DNA: TGTGCCAGCAGTGTCGGGACTAGCGGGGCCTACTCCTACGAGCAGTACTTC

J gene: TRBJ2-3
V gene: TRBV4-1
clone size: -
D gene: -
CDR3 protein: CASSQGASGTDTQYF
CDR3 DNA: TGCGCCAGCAGCCAAGGGGCTAGCGGCACAGATACGCAGTATTTT

J gene: TRBJ1-2
V gene: TRBV10-3
clone size: -
D gene: TRBD1
CDR3 protein: CAISEPTGPVYGYTF
CDR3 DNA: TGTGCCATCAGTGAGCCGACAGGGCCTGTCTATGGCTACACCTTC

J gene: TRBJ1-2
V gene: TRBV28
clone size: -
D gene: -
CDR3 protein: CASNPGGNYGYTF
CDR3 DNA: TGTGCCAGCAATCCCGGGGGTAACTATGGCTACACCTTC

J gene: TRBJ1-1
V gene: TRBV15
clone size: -
D gene: -
CDR3 protein: CATSVWEDTEAFF
CDR3 DNA: TGTGCCACCTCGGTCTGGGAGGACACTGAAGCTTTCTTT

J gene: TRBJ1-6
V gene: TRBV30
clone size: -
D gene: -
CDR3 protein: CAWSSDSSAYNSPLHF
CDR3 DNA: TGTGCCTGGAGTTCGGACTCCTCGGCCTATAATTCACCCCTCCACTTT

J gene: TRBJ1-1
V gene: TRBV11-2
clone size: -
D gene: -
CDR3 protein: CASSLGLGLEAFF
CDR3 DNA: TGTGCCAGCAGCTTAGGGCTGGGGCTTGAAGCTTTCTTT

J gene: TRBJ2-3
V gene: TRBV7-9
clone size: -
D gene: -
CDR3 protein: CASGQREPPTDTQYF
CDR3 DNA: TGTGCCAGCGGCCAGAGGGAGCCCCCCACAGATACGCAGTATTTT

J gene: TRBJ2-3
V gene: TRBV5-4
clone size: -
D gene: TRBD1
CDR3 protein: CASSLAEDRGQYF
CDR3 DNA: TGTGCCAGCAGCTTGGCAGAGGACAGGGGACAGTATTTT

J gene: TRBJ2-5
V gene: TRBV10-3
clone size: -
D gene: -
CDR3 protein: CAIRLGDGQLQETQYF
CDR3 DNA: TGTGCCATCAGACTGGGGGACGGACAGCTCCAAGAGACCCAGTACTTC

J gene: TRBJ2-3
V gene: TRBV9
clone size: -
D gene: -
CDR3 protein: CASSARGHSTDTQYF
CDR3 DNA: TGTGCCAGCAGCGCCCGGGGACACAGCACAGATACGCAGTATTTT

J gene: TRBJ2-2
V gene: TRBV27
clone size: -
D gene: -
CDR3 protein: CASSALTKTGTGELFF
CDR3 DNA: TGTGCCAGCAGCGCCCTGACAAAGACCGGCACCGGGGAGCTGTTTTTT

J gene: TRBJ2-3
V gene: TRBV4-3
clone size: -
D gene: -
CDR3 protein: CASSLDLLGEDTQYF
CDR3 DNA: TGCGCCAGCAGCCTGGACCTACTGGGGGAAGATACGCAGTATTTT

J gene: TRBJ1-4
V gene: TRBV2
clone size: -
D gene: -
CDR3 protein: CASTQTEGEKLFF
CDR3 DNA: TGTGCCAGCACCCAGACAGAGGGTGAAAAACTGTTTTTT